These 29 T cell receptor beta chains were all obtained from the same sample, sequenced in a study of regulatory T cells in long-lasting Graves disease. The time point here: persistent/refractory GD, antithyroid drugs over 5 years with positive TRAb. The TCR library used RNA extracted from PBMCs. Arm-PCR of CDR3 regions with iRepertoire HTBI primers generated TCR beta libraries. TCRdb reprocessed the multiplex PCR reads with MiXCR, giving one entry per CDR3 protein. This repertoire shows roughly 400,000 distinct CDR3 sequences, about a fifth found once; its top ten account for around 20%. The source was peripheral blood mononuclear cells (PBMCs), collected when the disease was refractory, from a patient treated with antithyroid drugs. All receptors derive from a female donor with Graves disease.

CDR3 region: CASSPLAGTSTDTQYF. DNA of the CDR3: TGTGCCAGCAGCCCTCTAGCGGGGACTAGCACAGATACGCAGTATTTT. V gene TRBV3-1 combines with J gene TRBJ2-3; 9 bases agree with TRBD2. This CDR3 is 16 amino acids long. Germline V lookup: CDR1 LGHDT, CDR2 YNNKEL (reference sequence). V gave up 4 bases and J gave up 0 bases; unmatched junction bases: 5.

This clonotype came up many times. The chain couples TRBV28 to TRBJ2-5; 8 positions agree with TRBD1. V was clipped by 3 bases and J by 1 base; unmatched bases: 1. This CDR3 spans 14 amino acids. The germline V gene encodes CDR1 MDHEN and CDR2 SYDVKM. The CDR3 region has the DNA TGTGCCAGCAGTTTTCAGGGGGCCCAAGAGACCCAGTACTTC. This translates into CASSFQGAQETQYF.

The rearrangement uses TRBV7-2 and TRBJ2-1, with 7 bases identical to TRBD2. The trim removed 10 bases at V and 5 bases at J, leaving 2 bases unmatched. The CDR3 loop spans 11 amino acids. Looked up from germline, CDR1 is SGHTA and CDR2 is FQGNSA. In DNA form, the CDR3 reads TGTGCCACCCGGGAGGACAATGAGCAGTTCTTC. Translated, it gives CATREDNEQFF.

This clonotype has a handful of counts. J is TRBJ2-2 and V is TRBV6-1; 8 bases match TRBD1. The V and J ends lost 6 bases and 1 base, in that order; junction bases with no gene match: 7. Germline CDR1 is MNHNS and CDR2 is SASEGT. This CDR3 spans 16 amino acids. The CDR3 reads CASRSPGTGNTGELFF. The CDR3 nucleotides read TGTGCCAGCAGAAGCCCCGGGACAGGGAACACCGGGGAGCTGTTTTTT.

This chain links TRBV6-2 or TRBV6-3 with TRBJ1-5; 7 nucleotides match TRBD1. Unmatched junction bases numbered 9, after V lost 2 bases and J lost 2 bases. Germline CDR1 is MNHEY and CDR2 is SVGEGT. CDR3 length: 17 amino acids. The CDR3 sequence: CASSYNLGQVGNQPQHF. In DNA, the CDR3 is TGTGCCAGCAGTTACAATTTAGGACAGGTCGGCAATCAGCCCCAGCATTTT.

The rearrangement joins TRBV10-3 to TRBJ1-5, with no clear D. Germline V lookup: CDR1 ENHRY, CDR2 SYGVKD. This CDR3 region has 14 residues. V was pared by 2 bases and J by 3 bases, with 8 bases between. This CDR3 reads CAISEAATNQPQHF. The CDR3 bases are TGTGCCATCAGTGAGGCGGCGACCAATCAGCCCCAGCATTTT.

This chain connects TRBV9 to TRBJ1-1; D not resolved. Per germline, CDR1 SGDLS and CDR2 YYNGEE. The CDR3 consists of 14 residues. Trimming removed 0 bases at V and 1 base at J, with 7 bases between. CDR3 residues: CASSVGTANTEAFF. The CDR3 bases are TGTGCCAGCAGCGTAGGGACGGCGAACACTGAAGCTTTCTTT.

A remark on this clonotype: Possible read error: a much larger clone is one base away. The chain carries TRBV6-1 and TRBJ2-7; a possible D gene is TRBD2 (5 bases). CDR1 and CDR2 from the germline V gene are MNHNS and SASEGT. This CDR3 is 13 amino acids long. The CDR3 DNA follows: TGTGCCAGCAGTGAAGGTCGGGGAGTGGAGCAGTGCTTC. Its translation is CASSEGRGVEQCF.

This clonotype has a count of ten or more. The chain joins TRBV12-3 or TRBV12-4 to TRBJ2-4; D call uncertain. Between the trimmed V and J ends, which lost 6 bases and 0 bases, there was a span of 15 bases. The CDR3 consists of 16 residues. The CDR3 DNA reads TGTGCCAGCAGACAAGACGAGACGATAGCCAAAAACATTCAGTACTTC. The encoded protein is CASRQDETIAKNIQYF.

The sample holds a few counts of this clonotype. The chain is built from TRBV20-1 and TRBJ1-6; D perhaps matches TRBD1 (5 bases). Trimming shortened V by 2 bases and J by 5 bases, and 13 bases separated the two germline ends. Germline CDR1 and CDR2: DFQATT and SNEGSKA (reference sequence). CDR3 length: 15 amino acids. DNA for the CDR3: TGCAGTGCTAGATTTCCAGGGCCCAATAATTCACCCCTCCACTTT. Translating it yields CSARFPGPNNSPLHF.

The chain joins TRBV11-2 to TRBJ2-2; no clear D gene. The CDR3 has 15 residues. The V gene lost 5 bases and the J gene lost 4 bases, with 14 bases spanning the gap. The germline gives CDR1 SGHAT, CDR2 FQNNGV. CDR3: CASSPRHLLTGELFF. CDR3 coding DNA: TGTGCCAGCAGCCCCCGACATCTGCTCACCGGGGAGCTGTTTTTT.

The chain uses TRBV25-1 and TRBJ2-5, with TRBD1 matching 8 bases. V trimming: 10 bases; J trimming: 5 bases; junction bases outside the gene matches: 15. The CDR3 loop spans 15 amino acids. Germline CDR1 and CDR2: MGHDK and SYGVNS. CDR3 nucleotides: TGTGCCACACAATTGGACAGGGAGGAGGAGGAGACCCAGTACTTC. It yields the protein CATQLDREEEETQYF.

The rearrangement links TRBV6-1 to TRBJ1-2; perhaps TRBD1 as D (5 bases). Trimming shortened V by 6 bases and J by 2 bases, and 7 bases separated the two germline ends. CDR3 length: 12 residues. Germline V gene lookup returns CDR1 MNHNS and CDR2 SASEGT. CDR3 residues: CASSRQNYGYTF. CDR3 DNA sequence: TGTGCCAGCAGCAGACAGAACTATGGCTACACCTTC.

This clonotype was picked up a small number of times. The chain is built from TRBV7-9 and TRBJ1-6; D is possibly TRBD1 (6 bases). The CDR3 is made up of 16 amino acids. Germline loops: CDR1 SEHNR, CDR2 FQNEAQ (reference sequence). Deletions cut 4 bases from V and 0 bases from J, with 10 bases between. The CDR3 sequence is CASSSGQSSYNSPLHF. The CDR3 DNA is TGTGCCAGCAGCTCCGGACAGAGCTCCTATAATTCACCCCTCCACTTT.

This clonotype was observed a handful of times. The CDR3 nucleotides read TGTGCCAGCAGTCAGAGACAGGGGGTCTTGAACACTGAAGCTTTCTTT. It encodes CASSQRQGVLNTEAFF. The chain uses TRBV7-6 and TRBJ1-1; 9 positions agree with TRBD1. V shed 6 bases, J shed 0 bases, and the junction held 8 bases outside the gene matches. In germline, CDR1 is SGHVS, CDR2 FNYEAQ. The CDR3 is 16 amino acids.

This clonotype appeared a few times. The chain joins TRBV30 to TRBJ2-2; D is possibly TRBD1 or TRBD2 (6 bases each). Between the trimmed V and J ends, which lost 3 bases and 6 bases, there was a span of 14 bases. There are 14 residues in the CDR3. Germline CDR1 is GTSNPN and CDR2 is SVGIG (reference sequence). CDR3 region: CAWRGGARAGELFF. In nucleotides, the CDR3 is TGTGCCTGGAGGGGGGGCGCCCGGGCCGGGGAGCTGTTTTTT.

In this sample, this clonotype turned up a few times. The chain has TRBV5-1 and TRBJ1-2, with 7 nucleotides matching TRBD1. The ends lost 7 bases at V and 8 bases at J; junction bases unmatched: 11. The germline V gene encodes CDR1 SGHRS and CDR2 YFSETQ. The CDR3 has 13 amino acids. The chain's CDR3 is CASRDSQVLGYTF. CDR3 nucleotide sequence: TGCGCCAGCCGGGACAGCCAAGTCCTCGGCTACACCTTC.

Ten or more counts support this clonotype. The chain links TRBV27 to TRBJ1-5; D is unresolved. The CDR3 is 13 residues long. CDR1 and CDR2 from the germline V gene are MNHEY and SMNVEV (reference sequence). V lost 4 bases to trimming and J lost 7 bases, with 11 bases between them. As DNA, the CDR3 is TGTGCCAGCAGTTATGGTATAGAGCAGCCCCAGCATTTT. Encoded protein: CASSYGIEQPQHF.

This clonotype was counted ten times or more. Here the CDR3 DNA reads TGTGCCAGCAGAACCGGGACAGGGGGCACTGAAGCTTTCTTT. Its translation: CASRTGTGGTEAFF. The rearrangement links TRBV12-3 or TRBV12-4 to TRBJ1-1, with TRBD1 identical over 11 bases. The CDR3 totals 14 residues. The junction had 4 bases not matched to a gene; V was cut back by 6 bases and J by 4 bases.

This clonotype has more than one count but fewer than ten. The chain uses TRBV9 and TRBJ1-4, with D possibly matching TRBD1 (5 bases). The CDR3 contains 13 residues. The germline CDR1 and CDR2 sequences are SGDLS and YYNGEE. Trimming stripped 4 bases from V and 12 bases from J, with 16 bases between. This CDR3 reads CASSSSQGTELFF. The CDR3 DNA follows: TGTGCCAGCAGCTCGTCGCAGGGCACGGAACTGTTTTTT.

This clonotype was observed many times. This rearrangement joins TRBV6-2 or TRBV6-3 to TRBJ1-1; D remains unclear. V gave up 3 bases and J gave up 1 base, with 6 bases separating them. Germline values: CDR1 MNHEY, CDR2 SVGEGT. CDR3 size: 13 residues. CDR3 nucleotides: TGTGCCAGCAGTTATCGCCAGAACACTGAAGCTTTCTTT. Its protein is CASSYRQNTEAFF.

This clonotype has ten or more counts. The genes are TRBV2 and TRBJ1-1; D remains ambiguous. This CDR3 has 13 residues. V was trimmed by 1 base and J by 2 bases, leaving 5 bases between them. Germline assignment: CDR1 SNHLY and CDR2 FYNNEI. CDR3 loop: CASSEEYNTEAFF. Here the CDR3 DNA reads TGTGCCAGCAGTGAAGAGTACAACACTGAAGCTTTCTTT.

This clonotype was seen many times. The chain carries TRBV10-3 and TRBJ1-1, with no clear D. This CDR3 comprises 13 residues. Deletions cut 0 bases from V and 10 bases from J, with 12 bases between. The germline V gene has CDR1 ENHRY and CDR2 SYGVKD. The CDR3 here is CAISESTALGAFF. The DNA for the CDR3 is TGTGCCATCAGTGAGTCGACGGCGCTAGGAGCTTTCTTT.

Only a few counts were recorded for this clonotype. The chain couples TRBV9 to TRBJ2-4; weak D call: TRBD1 (6 bases). V was clipped by 5 bases and J by 9 bases, with 21 bases between them. CDR1 and CDR2 (germline): SGDLS, YYNGEE. The CDR3 consists of 15 residues. In DNA form, the CDR3 reads TGTGCCAGCAGTAACAGATCACAGGGTTCGGGCATTCAGTACTTC. Protein: CASSNRSQGSGIQYF.

The chain joins TRBV28 to TRBJ2-5, with a possible D match to TRBD1 (8 bases). The germline CDR1 and CDR2 sequences are MDHEN and SYDVKM. Trimming left V 6 bases short and J 7 bases short, with 15 bases between. The CDR3 is 13 residues long. In DNA form, the CDR3 reads TGTGCCAGCAGGAAGACAGGGGAGGGGACCCAGTACTTC. The encoded protein is CASRKTGEGTQYF.

This clonotype came up many times. This chain joins TRBV28 and TRBJ1-2; D is unresolved. CDR1 and CDR2 from the germline V gene are MDHEN and SYDVKM. Trimming stripped 5 bases from V and 4 bases from J, with 20 bases between. The CDR3 consists of 16 residues. Here the CDR3 DNA reads TGTGCCAGCAGTCTAACCTCGGCCGGGAAGAGCTATGGCTACACCTTC. Amino acid sequence: CASSLTSAGKSYGYTF.

This clonotype was seen many times. The V gene is TRBV20-1, the J gene TRBJ1-6; 7 positions agree with TRBD1. The V gene's germline CDR1 is DFQATT and CDR2 SNEGSKA (reference sequence). This CDR3 has 14 residues. After removal of 6 bases from V and 7 bases from J, the junction contained 9 bases not matched to a gene. The chain's CDR3 is CSAQTGWTNSPLHF. The CDR3 nucleotides are TGCAGTGCCCAGACAGGGTGGACCAATTCACCCCTCCACTTT.

Many counts were recorded for this clonotype. The rearrangement uses TRBV20-1 and TRBJ1-1; 9 positions match TRBD1. From germline, CDR1 is DFQATT and CDR2 SNEGSKA (reference sequence). Trimming at V came to 1 base and at J to 4 bases, leaving 4 bases not matched to a gene. The CDR3 sequence is 14 residues long. CDR3 sequence reads: CSARAGQGPTEAFF. CDR3 nucleotide sequence: TGCAGTGCTAGAGCGGGACAGGGTCCCACTGAAGCTTTCTTT.

This clonotype was observed a handful of times. V and J are TRBV25-1 and TRBJ2-2; D might be TRBD1 (8 bases). Deletions cut 4 bases from V and 1 base from J, with 22 bases between. The CDR3 has 19 residues. Germline loops: CDR1 MGHDK, CDR2 SYGVNS. The CDR3 reads CASSASFSGGTGNTGELFF. CDR3 sequence (DNA): TGTGCCAGCAGTGCCTCCTTCTCCGGGGGGACAGGGAACACCGGGGAGCTGTTTTTT.